Presented here are 3 T cell receptor beta chains from one specimen sequenced in a study of T cells after somatic rescue of genetic block. TCRdb's copy holds only in-frame clones and misses some; the assay was immunoSEQ multiplex PCR. The sample gives more than 65,000 clones, under 95% of which show up once; about 3% is in the top ten. Material: peripheral blood mononuclear cells (PBMCs). These receptors came from a young man.

This chain joins TRBV23-1 and TRBJ2-1; tentative D call: TRBD1 (6 bases). TRBV23-1 is assigned to the ORF class and has an uncertain function. V was cut by 0 bases and J by 3 bases, with 15 bases left in between. The CDR3 loop spans 17 amino acids. Here the CDR3 DNA reads TGCGCCAGCAGTCAATCGACAGGTGCACAGTACTACAATGAGCAGTTCTTC. This sequence encodes CASSQSTGAQYYNEQFF.

The V gene is TRBV7-9, the J gene TRBJ2-7; D perhaps matches TRBD1 (5 bases). V shed 5 bases and J shed 4 bases, with 18 bases lying between them. CDR1 SEHNR and CDR2 FQNEAQ come from the germline V gene (reference sequence). CDR3 length: 15 residues. CDR3 DNA: TGTGCCAGCAGCGGCAATATAGGGGATGGTTACGAGCAGTACTTC. This gives the protein CASSGNIGDGYEQYF.

The V gene is TRBV27, the J gene TRBJ2-7; weak D call: TRBD2 (6 bases). Germline lookup yields CDR1 MNHEY and CDR2 SMNVEV (reference sequence). This CDR3 contains 18 residues. V was pared by 7 bases and J by 3 bases, with 28 bases between. The CDR3 nucleotides read TGTGCCAGCACCATGTCTGGGACCCCTTGGGCGCGGGGCTACGAGCAGTACTTC. It translates to CASTMSGTPWARGYEQYF.